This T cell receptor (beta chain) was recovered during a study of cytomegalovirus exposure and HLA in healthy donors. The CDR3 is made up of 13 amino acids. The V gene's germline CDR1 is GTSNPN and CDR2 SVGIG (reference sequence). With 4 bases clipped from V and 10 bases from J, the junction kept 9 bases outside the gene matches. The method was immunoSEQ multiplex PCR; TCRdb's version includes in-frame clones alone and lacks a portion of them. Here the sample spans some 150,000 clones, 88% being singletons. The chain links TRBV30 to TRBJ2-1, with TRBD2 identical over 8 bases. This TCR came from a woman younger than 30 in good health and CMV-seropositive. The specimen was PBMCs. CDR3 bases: TGTGCCTGGAATCGGGAGGGCCGGAGAGAGCAGTTCTTC. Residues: CAWNREGRREQFF.